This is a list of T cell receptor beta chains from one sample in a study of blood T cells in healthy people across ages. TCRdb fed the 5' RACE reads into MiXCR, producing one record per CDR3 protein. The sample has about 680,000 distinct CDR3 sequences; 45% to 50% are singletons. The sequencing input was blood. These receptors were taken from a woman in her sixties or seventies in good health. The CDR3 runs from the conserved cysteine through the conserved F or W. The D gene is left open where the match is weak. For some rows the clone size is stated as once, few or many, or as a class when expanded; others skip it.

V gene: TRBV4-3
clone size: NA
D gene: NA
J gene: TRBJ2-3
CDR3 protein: CASSQGPGSTGGAGSDTQYF
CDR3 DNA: TGCGCCAGCAGCCAAGGGCCGGGTTCGACTGGCGGGGCCGGGTCCGATACGCAGTATTTT

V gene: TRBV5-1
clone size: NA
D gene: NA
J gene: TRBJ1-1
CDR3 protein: CASSQSTGYTEAFF
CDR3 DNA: TGCGCCAGCAGCCAGTCGACAGGCTACACTGAAGCTTTCTTT

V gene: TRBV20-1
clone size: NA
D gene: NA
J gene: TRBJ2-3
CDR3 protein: CSASGSGTARADTQYF
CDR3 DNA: TGCAGTGCTAGTGGTTCCGGGACGGCGCGCGCAGATACGCAGTATTTT

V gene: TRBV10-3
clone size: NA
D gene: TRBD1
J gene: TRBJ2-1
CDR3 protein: CAIRGDSFPNEQFF
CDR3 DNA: TGTGCCATCAGGGGGGACAGTTTTCCCAATGAGCAGTTCTTC

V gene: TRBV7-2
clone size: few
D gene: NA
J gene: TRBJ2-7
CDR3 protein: CASSLADGTVYEQYF
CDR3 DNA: TGTGCCAGCAGCTTAGCGGACGGGACTGTCTACGAGCAGTACTTC

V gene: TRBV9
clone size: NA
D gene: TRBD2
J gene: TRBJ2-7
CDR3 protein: CASSVEPRGIPYEQYF
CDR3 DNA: TGTGCCAGCAGCGTGGAACCGCGGGGGATCCCCTACGAGCAGTACTTC

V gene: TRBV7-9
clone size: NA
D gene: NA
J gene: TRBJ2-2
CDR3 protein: CASNSNRVSTGELFF
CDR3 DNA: TGTGCCAGCAACAGCAACCGGGTATCCACCGGGGAGCTGTTTTTT

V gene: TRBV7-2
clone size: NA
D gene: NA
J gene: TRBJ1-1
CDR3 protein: CASSLRWLSEAFF
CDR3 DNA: TGTGCCAGCAGCTTACGATGGTTGTCTGAAGCTTTCTTT

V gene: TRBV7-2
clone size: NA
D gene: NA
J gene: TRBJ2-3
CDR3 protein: CASSPGPRLGTDTQYF
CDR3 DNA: TGTGCCAGCAGCCCTGGCCCCCGTCTGGGCACAGATACGCAGTATTTT

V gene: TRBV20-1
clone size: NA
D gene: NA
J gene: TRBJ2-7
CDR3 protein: CSAVRPASSYNEQYF
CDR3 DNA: TGCAGTGCCGTGCGTCCGGCCAGCTCCTACAATGAGCAGTACTTC

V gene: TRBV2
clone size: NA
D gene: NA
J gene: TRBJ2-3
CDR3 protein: CASSFGGSSTDTQYF
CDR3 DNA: TGTGCCAGCAGTTTTGGCGGGTCTAGCACAGATACGCAGTATTTT

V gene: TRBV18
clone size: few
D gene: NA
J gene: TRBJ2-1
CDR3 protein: CASSPPTRLLDNEQFF
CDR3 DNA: TGTGCCAGCTCACCACCGACTAGGCTACTCGACAATGAGCAGTTCTTC

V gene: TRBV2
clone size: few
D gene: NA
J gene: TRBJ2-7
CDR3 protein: CASSVQVSYEQYF
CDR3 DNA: TGTGCCAGCAGTGTTCAGGTCTCCTACGAGCAGTACTTC

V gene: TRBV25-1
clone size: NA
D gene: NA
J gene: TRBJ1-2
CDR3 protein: CASSEAPDYGYTF
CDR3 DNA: TGTGCCAGCAGTGAAGCACCAGACTATGGCTACACCTTC

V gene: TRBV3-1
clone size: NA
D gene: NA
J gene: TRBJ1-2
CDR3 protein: CASSMRGEVYGYTF
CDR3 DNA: TGTGCCAGCAGCATGCGAGGCGAGGTTTATGGCTACACCTTC

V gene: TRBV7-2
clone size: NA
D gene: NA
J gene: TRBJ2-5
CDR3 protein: CASSLRSAGTLETQYF
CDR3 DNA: TGTGCCAGCAGCTTAAGATCCGCTGGGACTCTAGAGACCCAGTACTTC

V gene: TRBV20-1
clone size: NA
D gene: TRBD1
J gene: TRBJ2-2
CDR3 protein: CSARGQGAGELFF
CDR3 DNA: TGCAGTGCTAGAGGACAGGGGGCCGGGGAGCTGTTTTTT

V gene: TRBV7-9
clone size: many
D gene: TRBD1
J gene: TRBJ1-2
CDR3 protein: CASSLSSQGGYGYTF
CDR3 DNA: TGTGCCAGCAGCTTATCCAGTCAGGGGGGTTACGGCTACACCTTC

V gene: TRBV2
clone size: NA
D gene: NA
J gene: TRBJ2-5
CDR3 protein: CASSEQGSQETQYF
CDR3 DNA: TGTGCCAGCAGTGAGCAGGGGTCCCAAGAGACCCAGTACTTC

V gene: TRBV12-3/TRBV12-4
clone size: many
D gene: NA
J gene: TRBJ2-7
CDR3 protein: CASSPSGSGVYEQYF
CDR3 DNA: TGTGCCAGCAGTCCAAGTGGGTCAGGCGTCTACGAGCAGTACTTC

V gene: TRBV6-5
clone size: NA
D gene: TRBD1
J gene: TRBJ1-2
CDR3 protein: CASRGTGGGYTF
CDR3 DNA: TGTGCCAGCAGAGGGACAGGGGGAGGCTACACCTTC

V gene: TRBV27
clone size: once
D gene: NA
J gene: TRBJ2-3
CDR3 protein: CASSLRGVRVDTQYF
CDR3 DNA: TGTGCCAGCAGTTTACGGGGTGTTCGAGTAGATACGCAGTATTTT

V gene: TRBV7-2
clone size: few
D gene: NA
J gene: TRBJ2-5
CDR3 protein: CASSLFSASAETQYF
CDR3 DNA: TGTGCCAGCAGCTTATTCTCGGCTAGCGCAGAGACCCAGTACTTC

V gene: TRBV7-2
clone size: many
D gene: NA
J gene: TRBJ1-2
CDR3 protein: CASSSGQDYGYTF
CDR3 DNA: TGTGCCAGCAGCTCGGGACAAGACTATGGCTACACCTTC

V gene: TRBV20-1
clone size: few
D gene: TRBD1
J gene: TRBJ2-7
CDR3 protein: CSARDWGQGAYEQYF
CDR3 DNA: TGCAGTGCTAGAGACTGGGGACAGGGTGCCTACGAGCAGTACTTC

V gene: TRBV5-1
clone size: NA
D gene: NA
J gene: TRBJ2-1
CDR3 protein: CASSLFGDEQFF
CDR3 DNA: TGCGCCAGCAGCTTATTCGGGGATGAGCAGTTCTTC

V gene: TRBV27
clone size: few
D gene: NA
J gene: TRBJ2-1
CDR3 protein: CASSYRAQGEQFF
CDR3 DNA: TGTGCCAGCAGCTACCGGGCCCAGGGGGAGCAGTTCTTC

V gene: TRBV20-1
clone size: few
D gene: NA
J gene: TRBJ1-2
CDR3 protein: CSAKWVRSRGYTF
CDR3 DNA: TGCAGTGCTAAATGGGTGAGATCGAGGGGCTACACCTTC

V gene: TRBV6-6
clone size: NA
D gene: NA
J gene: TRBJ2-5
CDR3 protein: CASSYKETQYF
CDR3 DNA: TGTGCCAGCAGTTATAAAGAGACCCAGTACTTC

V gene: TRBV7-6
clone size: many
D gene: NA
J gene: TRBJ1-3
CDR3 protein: CASSLRAADTIYF
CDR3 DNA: TGTGCCAGCAGCTTACGTGCAGCGGACACCATATATTTT

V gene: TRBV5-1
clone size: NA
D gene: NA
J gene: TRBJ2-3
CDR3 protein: CASSKDGSTDTQYF
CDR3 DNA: TGCGCCAGCAGCAAGGACGGCTCCACAGATACGCAGTATTTT

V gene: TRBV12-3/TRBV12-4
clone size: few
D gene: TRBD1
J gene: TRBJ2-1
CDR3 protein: CASSQTGTAYNEQFF
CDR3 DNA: TGTGCCAGCAGCCAGACCGGGACAGCTTACAATGAGCAGTTCTTC

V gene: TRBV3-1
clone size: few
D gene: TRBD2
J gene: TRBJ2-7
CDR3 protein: CASSQVAGVTEQYF
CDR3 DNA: TGTGCCAGCAGCCAAGTGGCGGGAGTTACCGAGCAGTACTTC

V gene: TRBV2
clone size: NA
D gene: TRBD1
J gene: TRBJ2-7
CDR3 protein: CASLRDREYEQYF
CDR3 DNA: TGTGCCAGCCTACGGGACAGGGAGTACGAGCAGTACTTC

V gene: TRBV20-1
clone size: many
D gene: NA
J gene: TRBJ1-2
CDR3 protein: CSAKPHYGYTF
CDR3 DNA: TGCAGTGCGAAGCCCCACTATGGCTACACCTTC

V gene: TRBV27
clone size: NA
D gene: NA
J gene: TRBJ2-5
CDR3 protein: CASSLGVRETQYF
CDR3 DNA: TGTGCCAGCAGTTTAGGGGTGAGGGAGACCCAGTACTTC

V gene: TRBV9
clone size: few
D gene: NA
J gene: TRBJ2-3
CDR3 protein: CASSVGGISDTQYF
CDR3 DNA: TGTGCCAGCAGCGTTGGCGGGATCTCAGATACGCAGTATTTT

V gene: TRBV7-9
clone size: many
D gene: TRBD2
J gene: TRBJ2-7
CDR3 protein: CASSLTSSGRYEQYF
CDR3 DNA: TGTGCCAGCAGTTTAACCTCTAGCGGGAGGTACGAGCAGTACTTC

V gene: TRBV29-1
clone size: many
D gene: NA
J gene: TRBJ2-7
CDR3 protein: CSVETDGSYEQYF
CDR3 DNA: TGCAGCGTTGAGACAGACGGATCCTACGAGCAGTACTTC

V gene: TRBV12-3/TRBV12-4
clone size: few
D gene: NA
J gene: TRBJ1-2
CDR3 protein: CASSFRGGYGYTF
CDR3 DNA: TGTGCCAGCAGTTTCAGGGGAGGCTATGGCTACACCTTC